This entry lists 11 T cell receptor beta chains sequenced from one sample in a study of blood T cell repertoires in COVID-19. TCRdb keeps only in-frame clones here, not all; method: immunoSEQ multiplex PCR. The sample holds roughly 42,000 clones, approximately 84% seen once. Sequencing was done on a sample of peripheral blood. The source of these receptors is a woman between 65 and 79 years old in a cohort sampled during active COVID-19.

V is TRBV28 and J is TRBJ1-5; a weak D match, TRBD1 (6 bases). CDR1 MDHEN and CDR2 SYDVKM come from the germline V gene. The CDR3 extends over 13 amino acids. V was clipped by 6 bases and J by 5 bases, with 11 bases between them. The CDR3 protein is CASSRNRDQPQHF. CDR3 DNA: TGTGCCAGCAGCCGGAACAGGGATCAGCCCCAGCATTTT. The full variable domain, completed using reference TRBV28 and TRBJ1-5, is DVKVTQSSRYLVKRTGEKVFLECVQDMDHENMFWYRQDPGLGLRLIYFSYDVKMKEKGDIPEGYSVSREKKERFSLILESASTNQTSMYLCASSRNRDQPQHFGDGTRLSIL.

The V gene is TRBV30, the J gene TRBJ1-3; D might be TRBD1 (5 bases). V was trimmed by 3 bases and J by 4 bases, leaving 10 bases between them. CDR1 and CDR2 (germline): GTSNPN, SVGIG (reference sequence). This CDR3 is built from 13 residues. CDR3: CAWSGGWGNTIYF. Written as DNA, the CDR3 is TGTGCCTGGAGCGGGGGTTGGGGAAACACCATATATTTT. The complete variable domain, with remaining parts taken from reference TRBV30 and TRBJ1-3, reads SQTIHQWPATLVQPVGSPLSLECTVEGTSNPNLYWYRQAAGRGLQLLFYSVGIGQISSEVPQNLSASRPQDRQFILSSKKLLLSDSGFYLCAWSGGWGNTIYFGEGSWLTVV.

The J gene is TRBJ2-7, the V gene TRBV4-3; 8 bases align to TRBD1. Unmatched junction bases numbered 5, after V lost 0 bases and J lost 4 bases. CDR1 and CDR2 from the germline V gene are LGHNA and YSLEER. CDR3 length: 15 amino acids. The CDR3 nucleotides read TGCGCCAGCAGCCAAGACGCAGGGGGCATTTACGAGCAGTACTTC. Its translation is CASSQDAGGIYEQYF.

The chain carries TRBV7-9 and TRBJ2-7; TRBD1 might be the D (7 bases). The germline CDR1 and CDR2 sequences are SEHNR and FQNEAQ (reference sequence). Trimming stripped 11 bases from V and 0 bases from J, with 17 bases between. The CDR3 is made up of 14 amino acids. CDR3 nucleotide sequence: TGTGCCGGGGGGCCGCGGGACAGCTCCTACGAGCAGTACTTC. Translation gives CAGGPRDSSYEQYF.

The chain's CDR3 is CASSLRQGGPNQPQHF. The CDR3 region has the DNA TGTGCCAGTAGTCTCCGACAGGGAGGCCCCAATCAGCCCCAGCATTTT. The rearrangement uses TRBV19 and TRBJ1-5, with 7 bases fitting TRBD1. Germline trimming cut 5 bases from V and 3 bases from J; bases unmatched to any gene: 10. The CDR3 extends over 16 amino acids. Germline V gene lookup returns CDR1 LNHDA and CDR2 SQIVND (reference sequence).

The sample holds one count of this clone. This sequence joins TRBV15 and TRBJ1-3, with D perhaps TRBD1 (5 bases). The length of the CDR3 is 15 residues. CDR1 and CDR2 from the germline V gene are LNHNV and YYDKDF (reference sequence). V was shortened by 3 bases and J by 1 base, with 10 bases between the two germline ends. CDR3 DNA sequence: TGTGCCACCAGCAGTCAGGACAAATCTGGAAACACCATATATTTT. Translation: CATSSQDKSGNTIYF.

The chain links TRBV7-8 to TRBJ2-6; maybe TRBD1 (6 bases). The V end lost 3 bases, the J end lost 0 bases, and 15 bases lay between the germline ends. Germline CDR1 is SGHVS and CDR2 is FQNEAQ. The CDR3 extends over 18 amino acids. CDR3 nucleotide sequence: TGTGCCAGCAGCTTCTCCCCAGGGGCTATCTCTGGGGCCAACGTCCTGACTTTC. This gives the protein CASSFSPGAISGANVLTF.

This clone rates as medium-sized. This chain uses TRBV6-5 with TRBJ1-3, with D possibly TRBD1 on 5 matching bases. There are 15 residues in the CDR3. V lost 0 bases and J lost 3, with 9 bases in between. The V gene's germline CDR1 is MNHEY and CDR2 SVGAGI. The CDR3 loop reads CASSYSTGVGNTIYF. The CDR3 DNA reads TGTGCCAGCAGTTACTCGACGGGGGTTGGAAACACCATATATTTT.

The J gene is TRBJ1-4, the V gene TRBV5-5, with 12 bases aligning to TRBD1. The CDR3 is 14 residues long. V dropped 4 bases and J dropped 10; count of bases not matched to a gene: 5. Germline loops: CDR1 SGHKS, CDR2 YYEKEE (reference sequence). CDR3 nucleotides: TGTGCCAGCAGCGGGGACAGGGGGCGGCGAAAACTGTTTTTT. The encoded protein is CASSGDRGRRKLFF.

This clone was seen more than once but under ten times. CDR3: CASLRQGTGNTIYF. The CDR3 coding sequence is TGTGCCAGTCTCAGGCAGGGGACTGGAAACACCATATATTTT. The chain links TRBV28 to TRBJ1-3; D might be TRBD1 (6 bases). CDR1 is MDHEN and CDR2 is SYDVKM in the germline V gene. The CDR3 length is 14 residues. Trimming removed 9 bases from V and 2 bases from J, with 14 bases in between.

This CDR3 is CASSESRTLHF. CDR3 bases: TGTGCCAGCAGTGAAAGCAGGACCCTCCACTTT. V and J are TRBV2 and TRBJ1-6; D remains ambiguous. The germline gives CDR1 SNHLY, CDR2 FYNNEI. Trimming cost V 2 bases and J 14 bases, with 7 bases left between them. This CDR3 comprises 11 residues.